A single T cell receptor (beta chain) is shown here with its context. The antigen is not known. The data stem from a study of radiotherapy plus CTLA-4 blockade in lung cancer. Study results and caveats: Blood-borne expansion of tumor-derived TCR clones followed radiotherapy plus ipilimumab. The best prediction of response reportedly came from early blood T cell clone dynamics, with interferon-beta.

Sequenced by immunoSEQ multiplex PCR; TCRdb stores in-frame clones only, minus some. This sample has some 15,000 clones, with approximately 87% found just once. Trimming pared 7 bases from V and 4 bases from J, leaving 12 bases between. Germline values: CDR1 MNHNY, CDR2 SVGAGI (reference sequence). The CDR3 runs to 13 residues. The sample was peripheral blood, taken from a patient treated with radiotherapy plus ipilimumab. The chain is built from TRBV6-6 and TRBJ2-3, with a weak D call TRBD2 (6 bases). The origin of this receptor is a human donor with non-small cell lung cancer that progressed on radiotherapy plus ipilimumab. Some clones in this sample may be carry-over from other donors' samples. In nucleotides, the CDR3 is TGTGCCAGCACACGGGAGTTCCCAGATACGCAGTATTTT. Its protein is CASTREFPDTQYF.